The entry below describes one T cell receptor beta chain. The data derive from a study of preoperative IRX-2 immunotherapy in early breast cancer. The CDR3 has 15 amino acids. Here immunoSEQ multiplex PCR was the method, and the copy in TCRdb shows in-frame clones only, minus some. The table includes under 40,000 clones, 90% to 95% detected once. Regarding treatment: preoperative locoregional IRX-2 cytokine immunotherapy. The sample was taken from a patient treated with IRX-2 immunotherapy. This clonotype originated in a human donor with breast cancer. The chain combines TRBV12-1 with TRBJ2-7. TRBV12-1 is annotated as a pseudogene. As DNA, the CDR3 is TGTGCCAGCAGCTTGGACGATAGACCGAGGTACGAGCAGTACTTC. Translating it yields CASSLDDRPRYEQYF.